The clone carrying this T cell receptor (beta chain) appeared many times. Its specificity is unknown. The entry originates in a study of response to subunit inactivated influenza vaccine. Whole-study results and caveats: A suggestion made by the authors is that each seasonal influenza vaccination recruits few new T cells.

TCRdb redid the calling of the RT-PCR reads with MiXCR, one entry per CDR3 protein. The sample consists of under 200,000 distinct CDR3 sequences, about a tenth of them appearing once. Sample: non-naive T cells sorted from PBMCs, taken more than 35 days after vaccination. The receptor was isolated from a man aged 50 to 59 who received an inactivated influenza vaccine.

CDR3 DNA sequence: TGTGCCAGCACCGGGACTAGCGGGAGAGTCTCCTACAATGAGCAGTTCTTC. Translated, it gives CASTGTSGRVSYNEQFF. The chain is built from TRBV28 and TRBJ2-1; 14 nucleotides match TRBD2. Per the germline V gene, CDR1 is MDHEN and CDR2 is SYDVKM. The CDR3 is made up of 17 amino acids. V lost 7 bases to trimming and J lost 0 bases; unmatched junction nucleotides: 5.